These T cell receptor beta chains were read from a single sample in a study of T cells after posttransplantation cyclophosphamide. The protocol was immunoSEQ multiplex PCR, while the TCRdb copy is restricted to in-frame clones and leaves out a portion. The sample has about 32,000 clones, 80% to 95% seen once. What was sequenced was naive CD4+ T cells sorted from PBMCs. Source of these receptors: a woman between 55 and 75 years old in good health, CMV-negative, and a related stem cell transplant donor. Each CDR3 is given with its conserved first and last residue. D genes are given only for firm matches. A row's size may be missing; if present it is once, few, many or a size class.

TRBJ1-2,-,14,-,TRBV28,TGTGCCAGCAGTTTATTGCCAGGCCGGTATGGCTACACCTTC,CASSLLPGRYGYTF
TRBJ2-1,-,15,TRBD1,TRBV9,TGTGCCAGCAGCGTAGGACAGGGGGCGAATAATGAGCAGTTCTTC,CASSVGQGANNEQFF
TRBJ2-2,-,16,TRBD2,TRBV5-1,TGCGCCAGCAGCTCCCGGACTAGCGGGAGCCCCGGGGAGCTGTTTTTT,CASSSRTSGSPGELFF
TRBJ2-6,once,18,TRBD1,TRBV19,TGTGCCAGTTCTAACCGGGACAGGGGGTCCCCCGGGGCCAACGTCCTGACTTTC,CASSNRDRGSPGANVLTF
TRBJ1-2,-,13,-,TRBV27,TGTGCCAGCAGTTTTACCGGGAACTATGGCTACACCTTC,CASSFTGNYGYTF
TRBJ2-5,once,13,-,TRBV12-5,TGTGCTAGTGGCCCAGGGTTACAAGAGACCCAGTACTTC,CASGPGLQETQYF
TRBJ1-2,-,13,-,TRBV2,TGTGCCAGCAGTGAGGGCCTTAGGGGTGGCTACACCTTC,CASSEGLRGGYTF
TRBJ1-3,-,15,-,TRBV28,TGTGCCAGCAGTTCGCGCGATAGCTCTGGAAACACCATATATTTT,CASSSRDSSGNTIYF
TRBJ2-1,-,16,-,TRBV9,TGTGCCAGCAGCGGTTACCTAGCGTCCTGGGTGAATGAGCAGTTCTTC,CASSGYLASWVNEQFF
TRBJ1-4,-,17,-,TRBV5-4,TGTGCCAGCAGCTTCGGTAGTAAGGGGGTCGGGAATGAAAAACTGTTTTTT,CASSFGSKGVGNEKLFF